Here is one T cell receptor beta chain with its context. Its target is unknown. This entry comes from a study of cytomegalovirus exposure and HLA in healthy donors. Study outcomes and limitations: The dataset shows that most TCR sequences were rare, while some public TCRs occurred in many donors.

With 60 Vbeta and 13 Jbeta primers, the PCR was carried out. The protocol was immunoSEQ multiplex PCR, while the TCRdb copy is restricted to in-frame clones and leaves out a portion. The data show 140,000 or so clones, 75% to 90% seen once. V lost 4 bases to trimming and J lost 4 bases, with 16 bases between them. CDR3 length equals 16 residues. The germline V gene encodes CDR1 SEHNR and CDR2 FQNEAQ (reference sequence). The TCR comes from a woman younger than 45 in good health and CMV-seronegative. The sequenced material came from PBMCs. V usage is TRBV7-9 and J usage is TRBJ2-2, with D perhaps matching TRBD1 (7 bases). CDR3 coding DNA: TGTGCCAGCAGCTACCCGGGACAGCGGGCCACCGGGGAGCTGTTTTTT. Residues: CASSYPGQRATGELFF. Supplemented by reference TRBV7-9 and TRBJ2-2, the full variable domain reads DTGVSQNPRHKITKRGQNVTFRCDPISEHNRLYWYRQTLGQGPEFLTYFQNEAQLEKSRLLSDRFSAERPKGSFSTLEIQRTEQGDSAMYLCASSYPGQRATGELFFGEGSRLTVL.